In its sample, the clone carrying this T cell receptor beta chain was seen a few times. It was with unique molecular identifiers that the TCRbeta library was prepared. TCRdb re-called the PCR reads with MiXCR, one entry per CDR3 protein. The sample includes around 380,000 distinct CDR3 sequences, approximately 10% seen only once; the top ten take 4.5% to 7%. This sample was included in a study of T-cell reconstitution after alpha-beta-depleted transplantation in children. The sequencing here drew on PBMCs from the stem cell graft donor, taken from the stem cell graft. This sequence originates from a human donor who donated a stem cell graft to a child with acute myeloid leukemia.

The CDR3 sequence: CASSSDRSYEQYF. Here the CDR3 DNA reads TGTGCCAGCAGTTCGGACAGATCCTACGAGCAGTACTTC. This rearrangement joins TRBV27 to TRBJ2-7; TRBD1 is a possible D gene (6 bases). The V and J ends lost 4 bases and 1 base respectively, with 8 bases between them. The length of the CDR3 is 13 residues. Per germline, CDR1 MNHEY and CDR2 SMNVEV (reference sequence).